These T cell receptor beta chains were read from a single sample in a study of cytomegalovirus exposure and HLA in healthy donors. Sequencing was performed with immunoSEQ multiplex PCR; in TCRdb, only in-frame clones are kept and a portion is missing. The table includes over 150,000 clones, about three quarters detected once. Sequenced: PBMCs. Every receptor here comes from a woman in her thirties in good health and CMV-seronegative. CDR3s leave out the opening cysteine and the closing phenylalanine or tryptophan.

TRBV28 ASGPSMGGGGDTQY
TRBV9 ASSDHTDTQY
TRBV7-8 ASSFLAGASDTQY
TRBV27 ASSERGSGSPLH
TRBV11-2 ASSLDTLVNEQF
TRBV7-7 ASSLEAGYPGELF
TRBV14 ASSQGSDRSNYGYT
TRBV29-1 SVERLLDSGELF
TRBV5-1 ASSYPGGSEGEQF
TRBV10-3 AISEFGLAGVMAGELF
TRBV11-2 ASSSPKGGGTEAF
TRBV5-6 ASSPPGQENEKLF
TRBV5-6 ASSLDGSYNSPLH
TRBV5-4 ASSSRLAGFLILDEQY